The 16 T cell receptor beta chains presented below share a single source sample, sequenced in a study of blood T cell repertoires in COVID-19. Assay: immunoSEQ multiplex PCR; the TCRdb copy retains only in-frame clones and omits some. In the table there are a few hundred thousand clones, about 87% of which are singletons. The material sequenced was PBMCs or T cells enriched from blood (not recorded which). The receptor source for this set is a woman in her 40s with acute COVID-19.

This chain joins TRBV5-1 and TRBJ2-1, with 10 bases matching TRBD2. The CDR3 has 14 residues. Germline V gives CDR1 SGHRS, CDR2 YFSETQ. V lost 5 bases to trimming and J lost 3 bases; unmatched junction nucleotides: 2. In DNA, the CDR3 is TGCGCCAGCAGGGCTAGCGGGAGCTACAATGAGCAGTTCTTC. Amino acids: CASRASGSYNEQFF.

V usage is TRBV18 and J usage is TRBJ2-3; 12 positions match TRBD2. After removal of 0 bases from V and 4 bases from J, the junction contained 5 bases not matched to a gene. CDR1 and CDR2 (germline): KGHSH, LQKENI. The CDR3 runs 17 residues. The CDR3 reads CASSPPRLAGVADTQYF. DNA of the CDR3: TGTGCCAGCTCACCACCCAGACTAGCGGGAGTAGCAGATACGCAGTATTTT.

V usage is TRBV9 and J usage is TRBJ2-1; TRBD2 matches 12 bases. The CDR3 length is 18 residues. V dropped 0 bases and J dropped 7; count of bases not matched to a gene: 11. Germline CDR1 SGDLS, CDR2 YYNGEE. CDR3 amino acids: CASSVGPLLAGGGNEQFF. In nucleotides, the CDR3 is TGTGCCAGCAGCGTAGGGCCCCTCCTAGCGGGAGGGGGTAATGAGCAGTTCTTC.

The chain has TRBV7-8 and TRBJ1-1, with 9 bases that match TRBD1. Unmatched junction bases numbered 5, after V lost 5 bases and J lost 1 base. Germline CDR1 and CDR2: SGHVS and FQNEAQ. The length of the CDR3 is 15 residues. The CDR3, as DNA: TGTGCCAGCAGCCGCGCGGGACAGGGGAACACTGAAGCTTTCTTT. Encoded protein: CASSRAGQGNTEAFF.

The V and J genes are TRBV12-3 or TRBV12-4 and TRBJ1-2, with TRBD1 as a possible D gene (6 bases). This CDR3 has 13 amino acids. Trimming pared 6 bases from V and 8 bases from J, leaving 16 bases between. The CDR3 DNA reads as TGTGCCAGCAGCCCCGCGGGGGCTCTGGGCTACACCTTC. Translation: CASSPAGALGYTF.

This clone has a single count. J is TRBJ2-1 and V is TRBV9, with TRBD2 identical over 15 bases. Unmatched junction bases numbered 13, after V lost 4 bases and J lost 5 bases. The germline CDR1 and CDR2 sequences are SGDLS and YYNGEE. The CDR3 consists of 19 residues. The CDR3 DNA is TGTGCCAGCAGCTGGGGACTAGCGGGAGGAGGGGCCACGGACAATGAGCAGTTCTTC. It encodes CASSWGLAGGGATDNEQFF.

J is TRBJ2-2 and V is TRBV4-3; the D gene is possibly TRBD1 (5 bases). This CDR3 region has 13 residues. Germline CDR1 and CDR2: LGHNA and YSLEER. The V end was cut by 8 bases, the J end by 2 bases, with 9 bases between. The CDR3 here is CASQGHNTGELFF. The CDR3 region has the DNA TGCGCCAGCCAAGGACACAACACCGGGGAGCTGTTTTTT.

The CDR3: CASSERRRTPEKLFF. Here the CDR3 DNA reads TGCGCCAGCAGTGAGAGACGTCGGACACCCGAAAAACTGTTTTTT. V gene TRBV10-1 combines with J gene TRBJ1-4; TRBD1 is a possible D gene (5 bases). The CDR3 consists of 15 residues. The V end was cut by 2 bases, the J end by 8 bases, with 15 bases between. The V gene's germline CDR1 is WNHNN and CDR2 SYGVQD (reference sequence).

J is TRBJ1-6 and V is TRBV27; D might be TRBD1 (6 bases). Per germline, CDR1 MNHEY and CDR2 SMNVEV (reference sequence). The CDR3 is 14 amino acids. Trimming took 5 bases from V and 10 from J, leaving 15 bases between them. CDR3 DNA sequence: TGTGCCAGCAGTCCCTACAGGGATTACTCACCCCTCCACTTT. Translation gives CASSPYRDYSPLHF.

The chain joins TRBV27 to TRBJ1-2, with 9 bases aligning to TRBD1. This CDR3 is 16 amino acids long. Germline CDR1 MNHEY, CDR2 SMNVEV (reference sequence). Trimming cost V 5 bases and J 2 bases; bases outside gene matches: 9. For the CDR3, the DNA is TGTGCCAGCAGTGTGAACCCGGGACAGGGAAACTATGGCTACACCTTC. Encoded protein: CASSVNPGQGNYGYTF.

This clone appeared once. In DNA form, the CDR3 reads TGTGCCAGTAGTGTGCTAGCTAACACCGGGGAGCTGTTTTTT. Amino acids: CASSVLANTGELFF. This sequence joins TRBV19 and TRBJ2-2; weak D call: TRBD2 (5 bases). V shed 5 bases and J shed 2 bases, with 9 bases lying between them. From germline, CDR1 is LNHDA and CDR2 SQIVND (reference sequence). The CDR3 consists of 14 residues.

There are a few counts of this clone. The chain is built from TRBV7-3 and TRBJ2-1; TRBD1 matches at 9 bases. Losses at the gene ends were 2 bases for V and 5 bases for J; bases not matched to a gene: 1. This CDR3 region has 14 residues. Germline lookup yields CDR1 SGHTA and CDR2 FQGTGA. CDR3 region: CASSLGQGNNEQFF. The DNA for the CDR3 is TGTGCCAGCAGCTTAGGACAGGGGAACAATGAGCAGTTCTTC.

This clone was counted once. The rearrangement uses TRBV7-2 and TRBJ1-3; D call uncertain. The CDR3 runs 13 residues. V shed 7 bases and J shed 0 bases, with 7 bases lying between them. The germline gives CDR1 SGHTA, CDR2 FQGNSA. The CDR3 sequence: CASKLFSGNTIYF. In nucleotides, the CDR3 is TGTGCCAGCAAACTCTTCTCTGGAAACACCATATATTTT.

The V gene is TRBV7-3, the J gene TRBJ2-2; 7 bases align to TRBD2. Germline CDR1 SGHTA, CDR2 FQGTGA. This CDR3 spans 15 amino acids. Trimming cost V 5 bases and J 4 bases; bases outside gene matches: 7. CDR3 in DNA: TGTGCCAGCAGCCCCAATATAGCGGGCACCGGGGAGCTGTTTTTT. It translates to CASSPNIAGTGELFF.

The J gene is TRBJ2-7, the V gene TRBV3-1 (or the pseudogene TRBV3-2), with a possible D match to TRBD1 (6 bases). Per the germline V gene, CDR1 is LGHDT and CDR2 is YNNKEL (reference sequence). CDR3 size: 13 residues. The V end was cut by 4 bases, the J end by 2 bases, with 9 bases between. The chain's CDR3 is CASSRTDTYEQYF. CDR3 bases: TGTGCCAGCAGCCGGACAGATACCTACGAGCAGTACTTC.

This clone has only one observation. V gene TRBV29-1 combines with J gene TRBJ1-2; TRBD1 is a possible D gene (6 bases). This CDR3 spans 15 amino acids. Germline V CDR1 and CDR2: SQVTM, ANQGSEA. V lost 3 bases and J lost 8, with 22 bases in between. In DNA form, the CDR3 reads TGCAGCGTTGACGGACAGAGATTCGTAGGGGACGGCTACACCTTC. This sequence encodes CSVDGQRFVGDGYTF.